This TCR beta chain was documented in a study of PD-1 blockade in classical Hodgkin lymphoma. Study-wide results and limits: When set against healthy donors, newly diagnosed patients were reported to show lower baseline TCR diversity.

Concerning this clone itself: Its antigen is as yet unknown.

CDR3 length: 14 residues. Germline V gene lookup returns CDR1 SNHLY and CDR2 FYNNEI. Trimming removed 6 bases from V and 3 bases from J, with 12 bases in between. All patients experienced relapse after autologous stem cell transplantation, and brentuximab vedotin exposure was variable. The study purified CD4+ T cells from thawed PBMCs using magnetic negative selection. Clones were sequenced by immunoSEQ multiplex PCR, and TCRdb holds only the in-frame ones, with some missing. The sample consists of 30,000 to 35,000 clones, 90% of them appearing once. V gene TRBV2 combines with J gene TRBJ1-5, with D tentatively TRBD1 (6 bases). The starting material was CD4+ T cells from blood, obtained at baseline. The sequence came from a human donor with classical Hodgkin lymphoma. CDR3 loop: CASSPGQSNQPQHF. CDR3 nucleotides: TGTGCCAGCAGCCCAGGACAGTCCAATCAGCCCCAGCATTTT.